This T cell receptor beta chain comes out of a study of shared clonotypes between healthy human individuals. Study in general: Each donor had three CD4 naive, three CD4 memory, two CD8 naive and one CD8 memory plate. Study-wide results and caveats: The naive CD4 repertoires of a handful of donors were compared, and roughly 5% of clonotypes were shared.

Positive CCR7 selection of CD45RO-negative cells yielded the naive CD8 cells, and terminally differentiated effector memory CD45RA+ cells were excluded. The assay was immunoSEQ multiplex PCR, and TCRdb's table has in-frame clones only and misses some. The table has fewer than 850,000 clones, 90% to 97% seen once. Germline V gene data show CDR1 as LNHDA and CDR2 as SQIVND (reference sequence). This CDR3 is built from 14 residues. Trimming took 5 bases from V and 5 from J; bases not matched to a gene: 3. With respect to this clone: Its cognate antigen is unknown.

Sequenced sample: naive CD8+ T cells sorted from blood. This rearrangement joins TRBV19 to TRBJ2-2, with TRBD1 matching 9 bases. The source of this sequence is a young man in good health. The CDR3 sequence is CASSLTGGTGELFF. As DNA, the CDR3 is TGTGCCAGTAGTCTGACAGGGGGAACCGGGGAGCTGTTTTTT.